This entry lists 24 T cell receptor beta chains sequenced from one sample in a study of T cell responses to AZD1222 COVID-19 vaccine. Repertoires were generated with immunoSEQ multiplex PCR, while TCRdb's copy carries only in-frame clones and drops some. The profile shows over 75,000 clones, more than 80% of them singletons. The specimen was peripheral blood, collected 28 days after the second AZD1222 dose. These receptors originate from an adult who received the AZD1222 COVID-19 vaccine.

CDR3 sequence reads: CASSTVRDKPYEQYF. The CDR3 DNA reads as TGTGCCAGTAGTACGGTCCGGGACAAACCCTACGAGCAGTACTTC. The chain joins TRBV19 to TRBJ2-7; maybe TRBD1 (6 bases). CDR1 LNHDA and CDR2 SQIVND come from the germline V gene (reference sequence). Trimming left V 4 bases short and J 2 bases short, with 15 bases between. The CDR3 runs to 15 residues.

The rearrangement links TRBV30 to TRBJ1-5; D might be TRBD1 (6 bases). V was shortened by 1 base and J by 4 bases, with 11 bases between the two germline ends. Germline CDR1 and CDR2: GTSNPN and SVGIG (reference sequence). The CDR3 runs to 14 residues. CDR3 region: CAWSDLGQNQPQHF. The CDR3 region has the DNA TGTGCCTGGAGTGATCTCGGACAGAATCAGCCCCAGCATTTT.

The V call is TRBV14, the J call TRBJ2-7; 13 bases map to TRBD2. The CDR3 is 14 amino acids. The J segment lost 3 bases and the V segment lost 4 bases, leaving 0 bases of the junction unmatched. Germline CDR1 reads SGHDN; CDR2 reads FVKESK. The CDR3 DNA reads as TGTGCCAGCAGCCGACTAGCGGGGGGCTACGAGCAGTACTTC. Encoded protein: CASSRLAGGYEQYF. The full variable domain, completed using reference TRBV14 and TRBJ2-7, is EAGVTQFPSHSVIEKGQTVTLRCDPISGHDNLYWYRRVMGKEIKFLLHFVKESKQDESGMPNNRFLAERTGGTYSTLKVQPAELEDSGVYFCASSRLAGGYEQYFGPGTRLTVT.

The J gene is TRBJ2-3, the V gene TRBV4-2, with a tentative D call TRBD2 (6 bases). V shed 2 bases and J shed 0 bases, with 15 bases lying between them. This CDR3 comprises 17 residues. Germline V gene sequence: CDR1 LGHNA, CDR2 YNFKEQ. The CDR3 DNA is TGTGCCAGCAGCCAAAACTTAGCGGAGCGAAGCACAGATACGCAGTATTTT. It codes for CASSQNLAERSTDTQYF.

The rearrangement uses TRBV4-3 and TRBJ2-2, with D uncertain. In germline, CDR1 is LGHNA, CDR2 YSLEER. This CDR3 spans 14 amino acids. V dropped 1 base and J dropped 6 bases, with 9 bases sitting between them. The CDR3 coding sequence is TGCGCCAGCAGCCAAGTGCTAGTCGCCGGGGAGCTGTTTTTT. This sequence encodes CASSQVLVAGELFF.

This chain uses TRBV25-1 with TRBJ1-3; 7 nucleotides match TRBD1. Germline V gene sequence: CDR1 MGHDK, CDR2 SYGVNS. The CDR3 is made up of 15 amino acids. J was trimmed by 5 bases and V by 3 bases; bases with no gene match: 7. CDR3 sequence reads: CASSDPGQSRNTIYF. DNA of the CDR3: TGTGCCAGCAGTGACCCGGGACAGTCGAGAAACACCATATATTTT.

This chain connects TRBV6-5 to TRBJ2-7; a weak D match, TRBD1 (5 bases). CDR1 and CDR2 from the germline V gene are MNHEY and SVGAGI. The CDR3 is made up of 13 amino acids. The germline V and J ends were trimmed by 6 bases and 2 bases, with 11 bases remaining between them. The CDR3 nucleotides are TGTGCCAGCAGGGTAGGGGCTACCTACGAGCAGTACTTC. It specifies CASRVGATYEQYF.

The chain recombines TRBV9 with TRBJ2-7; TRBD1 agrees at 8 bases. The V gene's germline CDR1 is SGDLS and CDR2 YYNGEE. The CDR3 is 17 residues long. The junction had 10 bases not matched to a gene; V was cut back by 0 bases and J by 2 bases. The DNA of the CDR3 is TGTGCCAGCAGCGTAGGCATATCGCGGACAGGGCCCTACGAGCAGTACTTC. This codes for CASSVGISRTGPYEQYF.

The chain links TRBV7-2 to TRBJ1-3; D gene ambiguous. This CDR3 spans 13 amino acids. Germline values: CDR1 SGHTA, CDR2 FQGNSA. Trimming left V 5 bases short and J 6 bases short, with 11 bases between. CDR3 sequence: CASSRIVENTIYF. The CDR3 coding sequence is TGTGCCAGCAGCCGAATAGTGGAAAACACCATATATTTT.

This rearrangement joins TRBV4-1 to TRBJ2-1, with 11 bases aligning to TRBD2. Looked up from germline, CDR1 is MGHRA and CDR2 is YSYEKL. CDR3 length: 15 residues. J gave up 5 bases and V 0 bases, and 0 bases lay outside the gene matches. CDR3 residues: CASSQETSGDNEQFF. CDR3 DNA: TGCGCCAGCAGCCAAGAGACTAGCGGGGACAATGAGCAGTTCTTC.

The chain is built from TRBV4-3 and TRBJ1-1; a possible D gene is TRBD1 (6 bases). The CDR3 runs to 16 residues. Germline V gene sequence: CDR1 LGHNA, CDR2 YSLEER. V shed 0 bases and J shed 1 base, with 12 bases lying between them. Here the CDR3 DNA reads TGCGCCAGCAGCCAAGATGTAGGGGGGGCGAACACTGAAGCTTTCTTT. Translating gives CASSQDVGGANTEAFF.

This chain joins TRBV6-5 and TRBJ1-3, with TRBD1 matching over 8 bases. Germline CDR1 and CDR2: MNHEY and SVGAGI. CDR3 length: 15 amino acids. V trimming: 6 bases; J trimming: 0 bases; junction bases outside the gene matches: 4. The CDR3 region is CASRVQGDSGNTIYF. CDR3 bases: TGTGCCAGCAGAGTACAGGGGGACTCTGGAAACACCATATATTTT.

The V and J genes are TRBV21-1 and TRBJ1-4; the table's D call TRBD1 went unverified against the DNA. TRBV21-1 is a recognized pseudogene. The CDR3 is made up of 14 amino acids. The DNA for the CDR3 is TGTGCCACTAATTTTTCAGGGGGCGGTGAAAAACTGTTTTTT. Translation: CATNFSGGGEKLFF.

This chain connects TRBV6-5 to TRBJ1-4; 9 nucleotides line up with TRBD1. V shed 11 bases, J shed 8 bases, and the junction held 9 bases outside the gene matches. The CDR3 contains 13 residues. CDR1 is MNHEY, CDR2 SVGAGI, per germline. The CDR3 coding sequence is TGTGCCGGTTCCACAGGGGGCTGGGAAAAACTGTTTTTT. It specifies CAGSTGGWEKLFF.

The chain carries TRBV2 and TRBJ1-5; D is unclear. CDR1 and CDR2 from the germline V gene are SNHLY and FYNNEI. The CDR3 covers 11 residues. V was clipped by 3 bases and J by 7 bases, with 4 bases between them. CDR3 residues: CASSDGQPQHF. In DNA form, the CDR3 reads TGTGCCAGCAGTGATGGCCAGCCCCAGCATTTT.

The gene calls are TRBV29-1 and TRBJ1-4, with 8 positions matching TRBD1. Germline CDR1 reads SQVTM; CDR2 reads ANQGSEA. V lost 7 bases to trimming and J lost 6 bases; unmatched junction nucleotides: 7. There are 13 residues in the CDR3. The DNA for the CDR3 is TGCAGCGCTGGGGGACAGGTAGATGAAAAACTGTTTTTT. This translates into CSAGGQVDEKLFF.

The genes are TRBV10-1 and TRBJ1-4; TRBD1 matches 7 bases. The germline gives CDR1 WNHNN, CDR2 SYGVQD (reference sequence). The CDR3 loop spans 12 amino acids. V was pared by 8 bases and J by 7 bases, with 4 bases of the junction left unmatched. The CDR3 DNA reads TGCGCCAGCGACAGGGTGGGTGAAAAACTGTTTTTT. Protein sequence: CASDRVGEKLFF.

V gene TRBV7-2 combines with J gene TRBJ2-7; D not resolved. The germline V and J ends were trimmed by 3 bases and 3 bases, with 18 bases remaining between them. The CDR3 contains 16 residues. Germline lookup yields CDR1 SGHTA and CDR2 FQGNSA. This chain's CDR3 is CASSLSLGSLVYEQYF. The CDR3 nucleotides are TGTGCCAGCAGCTTGAGTCTCGGTAGTCTGGTCTACGAGCAGTACTTC. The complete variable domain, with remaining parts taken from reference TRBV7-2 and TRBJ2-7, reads GAGVSQSPSNKVTEKGKDVELRCDPISGHTALYWYRQSLGQGLEFLIYFQGNSAPDKSGLPSDRFSAERTGGSVSTLTIQRTQQEDSAVYLCASSLSLGSLVYEQYFGPGTRLTVT.

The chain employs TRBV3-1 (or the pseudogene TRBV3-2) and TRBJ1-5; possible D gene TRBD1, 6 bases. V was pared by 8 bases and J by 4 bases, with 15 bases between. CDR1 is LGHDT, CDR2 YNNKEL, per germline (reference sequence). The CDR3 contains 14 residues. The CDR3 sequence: CASATGAMNQPQHF. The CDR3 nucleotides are TGTGCCAGCGCCACGGGGGCCATGAATCAGCCCCAGCATTTT.

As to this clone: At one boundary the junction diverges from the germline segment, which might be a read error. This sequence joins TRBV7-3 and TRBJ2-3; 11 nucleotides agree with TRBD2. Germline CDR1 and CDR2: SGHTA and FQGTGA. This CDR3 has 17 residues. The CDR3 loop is CASSLTGTSGGTDTQYF. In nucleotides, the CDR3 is TGTGCCAGCAGTTTAACCGGGACTAGCGGAGGCACAGATACGCAGTATTTT.

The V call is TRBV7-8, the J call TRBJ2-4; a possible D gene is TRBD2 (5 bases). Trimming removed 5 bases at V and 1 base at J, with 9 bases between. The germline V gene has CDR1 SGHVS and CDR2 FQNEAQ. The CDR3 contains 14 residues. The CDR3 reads CASSAWEAKNIQYF. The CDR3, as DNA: TGTGCCAGCAGCGCCTGGGAGGCCAAAAACATTCAGTACTTC.

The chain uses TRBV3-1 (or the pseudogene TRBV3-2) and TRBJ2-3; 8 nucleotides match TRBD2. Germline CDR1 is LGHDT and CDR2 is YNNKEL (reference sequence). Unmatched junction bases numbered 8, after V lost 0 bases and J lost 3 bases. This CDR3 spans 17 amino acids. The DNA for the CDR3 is TGTGCCAGCAGCCAAGATGTAGAGACTAGCGTTACAGATACGCAGTATTTT. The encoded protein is CASSQDVETSVTDTQYF.

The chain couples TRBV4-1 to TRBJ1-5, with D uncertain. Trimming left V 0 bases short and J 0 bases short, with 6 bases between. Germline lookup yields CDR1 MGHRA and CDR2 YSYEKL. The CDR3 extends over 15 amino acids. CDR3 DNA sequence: TGCGCCAGCAGCCAAGACGGGTATAGCAATCAGCCCCAGCATTTT. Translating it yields CASSQDGYSNQPQHF.

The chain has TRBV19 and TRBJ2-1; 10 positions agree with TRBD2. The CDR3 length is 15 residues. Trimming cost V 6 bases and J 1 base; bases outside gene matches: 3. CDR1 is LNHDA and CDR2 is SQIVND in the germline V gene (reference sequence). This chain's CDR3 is CASRRTSGSYNEQFF. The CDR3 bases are TGTGCCAGTAGACGGACTAGCGGATCCTACAATGAGCAGTTCTTC.